Following are 5 T cell receptor beta chains from one sample sequenced in a study of shared clonotypes between healthy human individuals. Sequenced by immunoSEQ multiplex PCR; TCRdb stores in-frame clones only, minus some. The top ten clones hold around 0.4% of a sample with roughly 2.2 million clones, less than 95% of them seen once. Sequences were obtained from naive CD4+ T cells from PBMCs. Subset meaning: CD45RA+ positively selected. These TCRs come from a man between 18 and 29 years old in good health. Some clones in this sample may be carry-over from other donors' samples.

This chain links TRBV18 with TRBJ2-5; 8 bases are a match to TRBD2. Germline V gene sequence: CDR1 KGHSH, CDR2 LQKENI. The V gene end was trimmed by 6 bases and the J gene end by 0 bases; junction bases not matched to a gene: 3. CDR3 length: 14 residues. The CDR3: CASSLAGNQETQYF. Here the CDR3 DNA reads TGTGCCAGCTCTCTAGCGGGTAACCAAGAGACCCAGTACTTC.

The chain couples TRBV19 to TRBJ1-4; tentatively, D is TRBD1 (6 bases). Deletions cut 3 bases from V and 8 bases from J, with 22 bases between. The CDR3 has 17 residues. The germline V gene has CDR1 LNHDA and CDR2 SQIVND (reference sequence). The CDR3 sequence is CASSMPRTAGIGEKLFF. As DNA, the CDR3 is TGTGCCAGTAGTATGCCCCGGACAGCTGGGATAGGGGAAAAACTGTTTTTT.

The V call is TRBV28, the J call TRBJ2-7; 8 bases agree with TRBD2. Germline CDR1 and CDR2: MDHEN and SYDVKM. CDR3 size: 16 residues. The J segment lost 3 bases and the V segment lost 8 bases, leaving 15 bases of the junction unmatched. The CDR3 nucleotides read TGTGCCAGCGGCGTTAGCGGGACCAAGCAGGGCTACGAGCAGTACTTC. It codes for CASGVSGTKQGYEQYF.

The chain has TRBV6-1 and TRBJ1-1; D is undetermined. Germline V CDR1 and CDR2: MNHNS, SASEGT. Deletions cut 3 bases from V and 4 bases from J, with 9 bases between. The CDR3 has 13 amino acids. The CDR3 DNA is TGTGCCAGCAGTGATAATATAGGCACTGAAGCTTTCTTT. Translating it yields CASSDNIGTEAFF.

This chain joins TRBV6-6 and TRBJ1-1; D perhaps matches TRBD1 (5 bases). V lost 6 bases, J lost 2 bases, and 13 bases lay in between. The CDR3 sequence is 14 residues long. Germline V gene lookup returns CDR1 MNHNY and CDR2 SVGAGI (reference sequence). CDR3 loop: CASSNVGGNTEAFF. The CDR3 bases are TGTGCCAGCAGCAACGTGGGGGGAAACACTGAAGCTTTCTTT.